Listed here are 3 T cell receptor beta chains from one sample, sequenced in a study of shared clonotypes between healthy human individuals. TCRdb's copy holds only in-frame clones and misses some; the assay was immunoSEQ multiplex PCR. Of some 500,000 clones detected, approximately 95% appear once; the ten largest clones hold 0.06%. The sequenced material came from naive CD4+ T cells sorted from blood. The subset was: CD45RA+ positively selected. Source of these receptors: a woman in her thirties in good health.

The chain is built from TRBV6-1 and TRBJ1-2, with D possibly being TRBD1 (6 bases). Germline loops: CDR1 MNHNS, CDR2 SASEGT. Between the trimmed V and J ends, which lost 8 bases and 2 bases, there was a span of 15 bases. The CDR3 runs 14 residues. The CDR3 loop is CASPRVGGNYGYTF. The CDR3 DNA follows: TGTGCCAGCCCCAGGGTAGGGGGGAACTATGGCTACACCTTC.

The chain links TRBV19 to TRBJ2-7; D possibly corresponds to TRBD2 (6 bases). The germline V gene encodes CDR1 LNHDA and CDR2 SQIVND (reference sequence). The CDR3 is 13 amino acids. Trimming removed 9 bases at V and 0 bases at J, with 12 bases between. The CDR3 bases are TGTGCCAGCGGGACTTCAAGCTCCTACGAGCAGTACTTC. This sequence encodes CASGTSSSYEQYF.

CDR3 sequence: CASSSPWAPTQYF. As DNA, the CDR3 is TGTGCCAGCAGCTCTCCGTGGGCGCCAACGCAGTATTTT. V gene TRBV7-2 combines with J gene TRBJ2-3; no reliable D call. The CDR3 spans 13 residues. Germline CDR1 reads SGHTA; CDR2 reads FQGNSA. With 4 bases removed from V and 9 bases from J, the gap between germline ends came to 14 bases.